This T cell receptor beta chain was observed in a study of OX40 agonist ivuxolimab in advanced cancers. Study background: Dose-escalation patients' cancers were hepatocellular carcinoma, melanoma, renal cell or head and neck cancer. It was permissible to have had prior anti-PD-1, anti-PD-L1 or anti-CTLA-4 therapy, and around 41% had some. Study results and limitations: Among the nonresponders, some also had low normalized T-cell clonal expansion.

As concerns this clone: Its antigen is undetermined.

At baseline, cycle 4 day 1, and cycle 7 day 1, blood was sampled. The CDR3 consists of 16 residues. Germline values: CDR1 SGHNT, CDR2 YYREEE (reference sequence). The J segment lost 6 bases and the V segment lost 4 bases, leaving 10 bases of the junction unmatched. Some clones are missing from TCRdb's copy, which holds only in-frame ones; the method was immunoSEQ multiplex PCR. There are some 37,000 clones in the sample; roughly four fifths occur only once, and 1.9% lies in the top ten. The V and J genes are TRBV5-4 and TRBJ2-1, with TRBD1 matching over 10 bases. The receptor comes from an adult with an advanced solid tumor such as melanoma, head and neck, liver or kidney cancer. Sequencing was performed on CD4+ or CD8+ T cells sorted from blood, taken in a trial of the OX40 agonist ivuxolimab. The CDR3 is CASSHIPGTGVNEQFF. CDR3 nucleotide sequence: TGTGCCAGCAGCCACATACCTGGGACAGGGGTCAATGAGCAGTTCTTC.